The TCR beta chain described here comes from a study of cytomegalovirus exposure and HLA in healthy donors. As to this clone: Its antigen is not identified.

Primers: 60 Vbeta forward and 13 Jbeta reverse. Some clones are missing from TCRdb's copy, which holds only in-frame ones; the method was immunoSEQ multiplex PCR. The repertoire table contains 60,000 to 80,000 clones. Germline values: CDR1 SGHRS, CDR2 YFSETQ. V lost 6 bases to trimming and J lost 4 bases; unmatched junction nucleotides: 10. This CDR3 has 14 residues. Study results and caveats: Researchers reported in a later analysis that common viral pathogens appeared linked to several top clusters. Roughly uniform sequencing depth across donors was assumed, possibly incorrectly.

The J gene is TRBJ2-7, the V gene TRBV5-1; 7 bases map to TRBD2. Input material: PBMCs. The sequence was collected from a man aged 35-49 years in good health and CMV-seronegative. CDR3 residues: CASTLGGVGYEQYF. The CDR3 nucleotides read TGCGCCAGCACGCTTGGGGGGGTCGGGTACGAGCAGTACTTC. The full variable domain, rest sourced from reference TRBV5-1 and TRBJ2-7, is KAGVTQTPRYLIKTRGQQVTLSCSPISGHRSVSWYQQTPGQGLQFLFEYFSETQRNKGNFPGRFSGRQFSNSRSEMNVSTLELGDSALYLCASTLGGVGYEQYFGPGTRLTVT.